These 31 T cell receptor beta chains came from one sample sequenced in a study of T cells in Graves' hyperthyroidism and ophthalmopathy. Researchers amplified the TCR beta CDR3 regions from RNA transcripts. A first-round RT-PCR of the TCR CDR3 used the HTBI primer set. MiXCR was run by TCRdb on the multiplex PCR reads, yielding one entry per CDR3 protein. Of a few hundred thousand distinct CDR3 sequences listed, approximately 16% are singletons. The sequencing sample was made of blood. The receptors derive from a woman aged 40 to 49 with Graves' ophthalmopathy.

This clonotype was recorded only once. It may be a read error: a sequence one base away is much more abundant. The rearrangement joins TRBV19 to TRBJ1-5; 7 bases are a match to TRBD1. J gave up 9 bases and V 5 bases, and 25 bases lay outside the gene matches. This CDR3 spans 19 amino acids. Germline CDR1 LNHDA, CDR2 SQIVND (reference sequence). The CDR3 DNA sequence: TGTGCCAGTAGTCCAAGAACAGGGGCGCAAGTGTCAATCGATCGGCCCCAGCATTTT. This encodes CASSPRTGAQVSIDRPQHF.

This clonotype was detected ten times or more. The chain is built from TRBV2 and TRBJ2-6, with 7 bases fitting TRBD1. Germline assignment: CDR1 SNHLY and CDR2 FYNNEI. The J segment lost 2 bases and the V segment lost 6 bases, leaving 4 bases of the junction unmatched. CDR3 length: 15 amino acids. The CDR3 protein is CASRLQGTGANVLTF. The DNA for the CDR3 is TGTGCCAGCAGACTACAGGGGACTGGGGCCAACGTCCTGACTTTC.

The sample holds a few counts of this clonotype. A much larger clone sits a single nucleotide away, making a read error possible. The V gene is TRBV7-9, the J gene TRBJ2-7; unclear D gene. V lost 5 bases and J 2 bases, leaving 7 bases between the germline ends. Germline V gene lookup returns CDR1 SEHNR and CDR2 FQNEAQ (reference sequence). The length of the CDR3 is 12 residues. The CDR3 reads CASSQAPYEQYF. Here the CDR3 DNA reads TGTGCCAGCAGCCAAGCCCCCTACGAGCAGTACTTC. The full variable domain, its missing parts supplied by reference TRBV7-9 and TRBJ2-7, is DTGVSQNPRHKITKRGQNVTFRCDPISEHNRLYWYRQTLGQGPEFLTYFQNEAQLEKSRLLSDRFSAERPKGSFSTLEIQRTEQGDSAMYLCASSQAPYEQYFGPGTRLTVT.

The chain carries TRBV12-3 or TRBV12-4 and TRBJ1-2; 8 bases fit TRBD1. Trimming at V came to 6 bases and at J to 3 bases, leaving 9 bases not matched to a gene. The CDR3 runs to 15 residues. The CDR3 protein is CASSLGQVGDYGYTF. DNA for the CDR3: TGTGCCAGCAGCCTGGGACAGGTGGGAGACTATGGCTACACCTTC.

Note on this clonotype: A much larger clone sits a single nucleotide away, making a read error possible. The chain combines TRBV13 with TRBJ2-7; 9 bases map to TRBD1. This CDR3 contains 15 residues. The trim removed 6 bases at V and 1 base at J, leaving 7 bases unmatched. The germline V gene encodes CDR1 PRHDT and CDR2 FYEKMQ (reference sequence). The CDR3 DNA reads TGTGCCAGCAGACCTACAGGGGGCAGTTCCTACGAGCAGTACTTC. Residues: CASRPTGGSSYEQYF.

This clonotype turned up a few times. The chain has TRBV5-1 and TRBJ1-1, with D tentatively TRBD1 (6 bases). Germline V CDR1 and CDR2: SGHRS, YFSETQ. This CDR3 region has 14 residues. Trimming pared 3 bases from V and 8 bases from J, leaving 17 bases between. The CDR3 coding sequence is TGCGCCAGCAGCTGGGAGAGGGATGGGGGCGAAGCTTTCTTT. Amino acids: CASSWERDGGEAFF.

This clonotype was recorded many times. The chain employs TRBV11-2 and TRBJ1-3; no clear D. The V end was cut by 5 bases, the J end by 4 bases, with 12 bases between. This CDR3 is 14 amino acids long. Germline CDR1 reads SGHAT; CDR2 reads FQNNGV. CDR3 in amino acids: CASSAERLGNTIYF. The CDR3 DNA is TGTGCCAGCAGCGCGGAGAGGTTGGGAAACACCATATATTTT. Variable domain in full (rest from reference TRBV11-2 and TRBJ1-3): EAGVAQSPRYKIIEKRQSVAFWCNPISGHATLYWYQQILGQGPKLLIQFQNNGVVDDSQLPKDRFSAERLKGVDSTLKIQPAKLEDSAVYLCASSAERLGNTIYFGEGSWLTVV.

This clonotype was counted a few times. This chain joins TRBV7-3 and TRBJ2-2; D not resolved. The V and J ends lost 3 bases and 1 base respectively, with 21 bases between them. The CDR3 is 19 residues long. Germline CDR1 SGHTA, CDR2 FQGTGA. The CDR3 DNA is TGTGCCAGCAGCTTCGACCCGCTGAAAGACCCGAGGAACACCGGGGAGCTGTTTTTT. Its protein is CASSFDPLKDPRNTGELFF.

This clonotype was observed a handful of times. The rearrangement links TRBV6-5 to TRBJ2-5; TRBD2 might be the D (5 bases). The germline V gene has CDR1 MNHEY and CDR2 SVGAGI. The CDR3 is 15 amino acids. The V end lost 0 bases, the J end lost 1 base, and 9 bases lay between the germline ends. The CDR3 loop is CASSYSLRGQETQYF. In DNA, the CDR3 is TGTGCCAGCAGTTACTCACTACGGGGCCAAGAGACCCAGTACTTC.

The chain has TRBV20-1 and TRBJ2-4; 7 bases are shared with TRBD2. Germline V CDR1 and CDR2: DFQATT, SNEGSKA (reference sequence). Trimming removed 0 bases from V and 3 bases from J; junction bases left unmatched: 8. The CDR3 sequence is 16 residues long. The CDR3 coding sequence is TGCAGTGCTAGAGAGGGCAAACCGGGGGGCAAAAACATTCAGTACTTC. It is translated as CSAREGKPGGKNIQYF.

This clonotype was detected many times. The V and J genes are TRBV11-2 and TRBJ2-5; D not resolved. The V gene's germline CDR1 is SGHAT and CDR2 FQNNGV. The germline V and J ends were trimmed by 0 bases and 6 bases, with 8 bases remaining between them. This CDR3 comprises 13 residues. The CDR3: CASSLEPVQTQYF. CDR3 coding DNA: TGTGCCAGCAGCTTAGAGCCGGTCCAGACCCAGTACTTC.

The genes are TRBV12-3 or TRBV12-4 and TRBJ1-6; D call uncertain. This CDR3 has 14 residues. V gave up 5 bases and J gave up 8 bases, with 13 bases separating them. DNA for the CDR3: TGTGCCAGCAGTCCAGACCACAAGGATTCACCCCTCCACTTT. Amino acid sequence: CASSPDHKDSPLHF.

This chain links TRBV9 with TRBJ2-5; perhaps TRBD2 as D (5 bases). V was shortened by 1 base and J by 4 bases, with 17 bases between the two germline ends. Looked up from germline, CDR1 is SGDLS and CDR2 is YYNGEE. CDR3 length: 16 residues. Here the CDR3 reads CASSVSGGVGVETQYF. The CDR3, as DNA: TGTGCCAGCAGCGTAAGCGGAGGAGTCGGAGTAGAGACCCAGTACTTC.

V usage is TRBV28 and J usage is TRBJ2-1; D may be TRBD2 (7 bases). Germline V gene lookup returns CDR1 MDHEN and CDR2 SYDVKM. This CDR3 spans 16 amino acids. Trimming shortened V by 8 bases and J by 4 bases, and 21 bases separated the two germline ends. The CDR3 loop reads CASGSGGRPLYNEQFF. The CDR3 region has the DNA TGTGCCAGCGGATCGGGGGGCAGGCCCCTTTACAATGAGCAGTTCTTC.

There are many counts of this clonotype. The V gene is TRBV28, the J gene TRBJ2-7; TRBD1 agrees at 9 bases. With 6 bases clipped from V and 2 bases from J, the junction kept 2 bases outside the gene matches. The CDR3 length is 13 residues. Germline V lookup: CDR1 MDHEN, CDR2 SYDVKM. The CDR3 spells CASSRQGAYEQYF. The CDR3 region has the DNA TGTGCCAGCAGCCGACAGGGGGCCTACGAGCAGTACTTC. Looking up the rest from reference TRBV28 and TRBJ2-7 gives the full variable domain: DVKVTQSSRYLVKRTGEKVFLECVQDMDHENMFWYRQDPGLGLRLIYFSYDVKMKEKGDIPEGYSVSREKKERFSLILESASTNQTSMYLCASSRQGAYEQYFGPGTRLTVT.

This rearrangement joins TRBV10-3 to TRBJ1-5; D remains unclear. Germline-derived CDR1 and CDR2 are ENHRY and SYGVKD. CDR3 size: 14 residues. V lost 3 bases and J 5 bases, leaving 11 bases between the germline ends. The CDR3 is CAISENEDDQPQHF. CDR3 nucleotides: TGTGCCATCAGTGAAAACGAGGACGATCAGCCCCAGCATTTT.

The CDR3, as DNA: TGCGCCAGCACCTCTCGATGGACTAATCCGAACACCGGGGAGCTGTTTTTT. Amino acid sequence: CASTSRWTNPNTGELFF. The chain has TRBV4-1 and TRBJ2-2; maybe TRBD2 (6 bases). CDR1 is MGHRA and CDR2 is YSYEKL in the germline V gene. The ends were cut back, 7 bases at V and 0 bases at J, with 18 bases in the middle. The CDR3 has 17 amino acids.

In its sample, this clonotype was seen many times. The V gene is TRBV30, the J gene TRBJ1-5, with 9 bases lining up with TRBD1. Trimming at V came to 0 bases and at J to 6 bases, leaving 9 bases not matched to a gene. The CDR3 is 16 amino acids. Germline-derived CDR1 and CDR2 are GTSNPN and SVGIG (reference sequence). The CDR3 loop is CAWSVRGDRVGQPQHF. CDR3 DNA sequence: TGTGCCTGGAGTGTACGAGGGGACAGGGTAGGTCAGCCCCAGCATTTT.

The chain carries TRBV10-1 and TRBJ2-1, with 9 nucleotides matching TRBD2. Germline CDR1 and CDR2: WNHNN and SYGVQD (reference sequence). V was pared by 3 bases and J by 6 bases, with 12 bases of the junction left unmatched. The CDR3 has 17 amino acids. CDR3 region: CASSEDIIAGVPNEQFF. CDR3 nucleotides: TGCGCCAGCAGTGAAGACATTATAGCGGGAGTCCCCAATGAGCAGTTCTTC.

This clonotype was seen more than once but under ten times. The chain has TRBV13 and TRBJ2-3, with 7 nucleotides matching TRBD1. With 4 bases clipped from V and 10 bases from J, the junction kept 8 bases outside the gene matches. This CDR3 is 13 amino acids long. The germline gives CDR1 PRHDT, CDR2 FYEKMQ (reference sequence). CDR3 nucleotide sequence: TGTGCCAGCAGCTGGGGGACAGCTGATGCGCAGTATTTT. Translating it yields CASSWGTADAQYF.

This clonotype was detected only a few times. The rearrangement uses TRBV5-1 and TRBJ2-2; D is unclear. Trimming shortened V by 6 bases and J by 4 bases, and 4 bases separated the two germline ends. The CDR3 totals 11 residues. Per the germline V gene, CDR1 is SGHRS and CDR2 is YFSETQ. CDR3 loop: CASTATGELFF. In nucleotides, the CDR3 is TGCGCCAGCACCGCCACCGGGGAGCTGTTTTTT.

This clonotype was detected many times. The chain carries TRBV20-1 and TRBJ2-3; 7 nucleotides agree with TRBD2. In germline, CDR1 is DFQATT, CDR2 SNEGSKA (reference sequence). CDR3 size: 13 residues. The V gene end was trimmed by 6 bases and the J gene end by 7 bases; junction bases not matched to a gene: 10. DNA of the CDR3: TGCAGTGCCCCAGCCACTAGCGTTCATACGCAGTATTTT. It encodes CSAPATSVHTQYF.

The chain links TRBV7-2 to TRBJ1-3; 7 nucleotides agree with TRBD1. The CDR3 has 13 amino acids. CDR1 SGHTA and CDR2 FQGNSA come from the germline V gene. V lost 5 bases, J lost 3 bases, and 1 base stayed unmatched. The CDR3 sequence: CASSRQGGNTIYF. The DNA for the CDR3 is TGTGCCAGCAGCCGACAGGGTGGAAACACCATATATTTT. Full variable domain (remainder filled in from reference TRBV7-2 and TRBJ1-3): GAGVSQSPSNKVTEKGKDVELRCDPISGHTALYWYRQSLGQGLEFLIYFQGNSAPDKSGLPSDRFSAERTGGSVSTLTIQRTQQEDSAVYLCASSRQGGNTIYFGEGSWLTVV.

This clonotype was found many times. The chain links TRBV18 to TRBJ1-1; no clear D gene. The V end lost 3 bases, the J end lost 3 bases, and 11 bases lay between the germline ends. Germline V gene sequence: CDR1 KGHSH, CDR2 LQKENI. This CDR3 contains 14 residues. The CDR3 loop is CASSPRFDDTEAFF. The DNA of the CDR3 is TGTGCCAGCTCACCGCGATTTGACGACACTGAAGCTTTCTTT.

This clonotype occurred a few times. The rearrangement uses TRBV20-1 and TRBJ1-1; D perhaps matches TRBD1 (6 bases). The germline V gene has CDR1 DFQATT and CDR2 SNEGSKA (reference sequence). V gave up 6 bases and J gave up 3 bases, with 17 bases separating them. The CDR3 loop spans 14 amino acids. The DNA of the CDR3 is TGCAGTGCGCAGCCAGGGGCAACGGACACTGAAGCTTTCTTT. Its translation is CSAQPGATDTEAFF.

A few counts support this clonotype. The V and J genes are TRBV6-1 and TRBJ2-7; possible D gene TRBD2, 6 bases. The CDR3 loop spans 13 amino acids. Trimming took off 6 bases at V and 2 bases at J, with 11 bases between the two ends. CDR1 is MNHNS, CDR2 SASEGT, per germline. The CDR3 nucleotides read TGTGCCAGCAGGGGGGGAACCGCCTACGAGCAGTACTTC. Its protein product is CASRGGTAYEQYF.

V and J are TRBV7-2 and TRBJ2-3, with TRBD2 identical over 10 bases. The CDR3 has 17 residues. Trimming took 2 bases from V and 3 from J; bases not matched to a gene: 8. In germline, CDR1 is SGHTA, CDR2 FQGNSA. The CDR3 nucleotides are TGTGCCAGCAGCTTACAAGTGAGCGGGAGGGGGACAGATACGCAGTATTTT. Protein sequence: CASSLQVSGRGTDTQYF.

The genes are TRBV12-3 or TRBV12-4 and TRBJ2-1, with D possibly matching TRBD1 (5 bases). The CDR3 has 16 amino acids. V lost 4 bases to trimming and J lost 6 bases, with 19 bases between them. The CDR3 DNA sequence: TGTGCCAGCAGTTCAGGTCGCAGGGCAGGTAGCAATGAGCAGTTCTTC. As protein: CASSSGRRAGSNEQFF.

The genes are TRBV12-3 or TRBV12-4 and TRBJ2-2; 7 nucleotides align to TRBD1. The CDR3 runs 15 residues. With 5 bases clipped from V and 6 bases from J, the junction kept 9 bases outside the gene matches. CDR3 nucleotide sequence: TGTGCCAGCAGTCACACAGGGGATGGAGCCGGGGAGCTGTTTTTT. Its protein product is CASSHTGDGAGELFF.

V and J are TRBV12-3 or TRBV12-4 and TRBJ2-6; D may be TRBD1 (6 bases). CDR3 length: 18 residues. Trimming cost V 6 bases and J 0 bases, with 18 bases left between them. The CDR3 sequence is CASSGLGHSSSGANVLTF. DNA for the CDR3: TGTGCCAGCAGCGGACTGGGACACTCCAGCTCTGGGGCCAACGTCCTGACTTTC.

V and J are TRBV4-1 and TRBJ1-1; D not certain. Trimming removed 1 base at V and 0 bases at J, with 9 bases between. This CDR3 contains 15 residues. The germline V gene encodes CDR1 MGHRA and CDR2 YSYEKL. For the CDR3, the DNA is TGCGCCAGCAGCCAAGTCCAATGGCTGAACACTGAAGCTTTCTTT. Amino acid sequence: CASSQVQWLNTEAFF.